This T cell receptor beta chain was recovered during a study of regulatory T cells in long-lasting Graves disease. Many counts were recorded for this clonotype. Time point noted: newly diagnosed GD, antithyroid drugs for less than 3 months. From RNA extracted from PBMCs, the TCR library was made. Blood from the periphery, about 9.2 milliliters in all, was drawn into EDTA tubes. In germline, CDR1 is MNHNS, CDR2 SASEGT. V was cut by 4 bases and J by 4 bases, with 10 bases left in between. The CDR3 runs to 13 residues. TCR beta libraries were built with iRepertoire HTBI primers and Arm-PCR of CDR3 regions. Original processing notes: The identification of approximately 62 TRBV and some 15 TRBJ segments was made across samples. TCRdb re-derived calls from the multiplex PCR reads in MiXCR, one entry per CDR3 protein. It is TCRdb's table, rather than the study itself, that gives the V and J calls and clone size. The sample gives approximately 270,000 distinct CDR3 sequences, 15% to 20% of which show up once; less than 15% is in the top ten.

These data also featured in a second study, about T cells in Graves' hyperthyroidism and ophthalmopathy.

The input for sequencing was peripheral blood mononuclear cells (PBMCs), taken at new diagnosis, from a patient treated with antithyroid drugs. The sequence derives from a woman aged 25 to 45 with Graves disease. This chain uses TRBV6-1 with TRBJ1-2, with D unclear. CDR3 nucleotide sequence: TGTGCCAGCAGTGTGTACAGTGGCTATGGCTACACCTTC. Protein: CASSVYSGYGYTF.